This TCR beta chain was obtained from a study of T cell repertoires in cytomegalovirus infection. Turning to the study itself: Public TCR beta signature analysis indicated the presence of both CMV infection and matching HLA type.

Study-wide points: Predominance within the ex vivo response was attributable to HLA-C-restricted CMV-specific TCR beta clonotypes. The study identified carriers of CMV plus the relevant HLA from cumulative public TCR beta family frequency.

The CDR3 sequence is 12 residues long. V dropped 0 bases and J dropped 9 bases, with 9 bases sitting between them. In germline, CDR1 is SEHNR, CDR2 FQNEAQ (reference sequence). There are many counts of this clonotype. Antigen: not known. TCRdb ran MiXCR on the reads and lists one entry per CDR3 protein. The repertoire holds around 280,000 distinct CDR3 sequences, with approximately 8.9% as singletons. Material for sequencing was PBMCs. V usage is TRBV7-9 and J usage is TRBJ2-7, with a possible D match to TRBD2 (6 bases). This receptor was taken from a human donor in good health (CMV status not recorded). Some clones in this sample may be carry-over from other donors' samples. This chain's CDR3 is CASSLAEGGQYV. As DNA, the CDR3 is TGTGCCAGCAGCTTAGCGGAGGGCGGGCAGTACGTC.